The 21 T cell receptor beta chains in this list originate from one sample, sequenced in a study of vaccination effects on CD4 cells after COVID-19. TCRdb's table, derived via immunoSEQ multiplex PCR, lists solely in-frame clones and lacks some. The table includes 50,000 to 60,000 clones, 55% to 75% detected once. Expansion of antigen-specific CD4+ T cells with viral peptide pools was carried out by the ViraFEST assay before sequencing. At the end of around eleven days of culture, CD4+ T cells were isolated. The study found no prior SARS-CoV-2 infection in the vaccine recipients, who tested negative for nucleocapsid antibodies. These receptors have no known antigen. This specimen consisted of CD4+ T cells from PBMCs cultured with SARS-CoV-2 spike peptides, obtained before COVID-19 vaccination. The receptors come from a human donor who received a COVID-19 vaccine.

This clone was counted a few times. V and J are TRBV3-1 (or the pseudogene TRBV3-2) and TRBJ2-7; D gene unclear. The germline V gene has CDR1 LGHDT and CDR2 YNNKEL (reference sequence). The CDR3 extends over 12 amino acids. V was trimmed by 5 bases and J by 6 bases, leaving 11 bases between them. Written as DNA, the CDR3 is TGTGCCAGCAGCACGGCAGGCCGCGAGCAGTACTTC. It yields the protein CASSTAGREQYF.

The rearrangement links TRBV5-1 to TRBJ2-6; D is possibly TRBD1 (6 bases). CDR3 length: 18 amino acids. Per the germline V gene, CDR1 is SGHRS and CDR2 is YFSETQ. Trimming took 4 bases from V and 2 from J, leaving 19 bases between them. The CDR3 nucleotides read TGCGCCAGCAGCATGGCAACCTCTTCAGGGGCTGGGGCCAACGTCCTGACTTTC. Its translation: CASSMATSSGAGANVLTF.

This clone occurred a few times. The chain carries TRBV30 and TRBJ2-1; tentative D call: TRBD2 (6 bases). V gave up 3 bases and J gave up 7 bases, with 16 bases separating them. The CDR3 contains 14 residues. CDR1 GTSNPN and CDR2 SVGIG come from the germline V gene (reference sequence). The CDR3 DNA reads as TGTGCCTGGAGGCCCAAATATGCGGGGAATGAGCAGTTCTTC. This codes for CAWRPKYAGNEQFF.

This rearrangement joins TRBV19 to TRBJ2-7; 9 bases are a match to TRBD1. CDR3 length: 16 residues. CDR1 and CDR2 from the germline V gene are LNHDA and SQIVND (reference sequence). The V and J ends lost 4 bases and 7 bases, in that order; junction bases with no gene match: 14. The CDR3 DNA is TGTGCCAGTAGTACCTTCAGGACAGGGGAAAGAGGGGAGCAGTACTTC. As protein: CASSTFRTGERGEQYF.

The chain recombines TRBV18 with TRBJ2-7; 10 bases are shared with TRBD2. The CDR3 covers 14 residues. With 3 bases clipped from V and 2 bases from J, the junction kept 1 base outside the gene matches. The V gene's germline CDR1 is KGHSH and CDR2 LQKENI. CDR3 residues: CASSPGTSAYEQYF. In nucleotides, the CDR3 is TGTGCCAGCTCACCTGGGACTAGCGCCTACGAGCAGTACTTC.

The CDR3 DNA sequence: TGTGCCAGCAGTGAACAGGGTTTTTTCTACAATGAGCAGTTCTTC. Protein sequence: CASSEQGFFYNEQFF. The chain joins TRBV6-1 to TRBJ2-1; TRBD1 is a possible D gene (5 bases). CDR1 is MNHNS, CDR2 SASEGT, per germline. The CDR3 covers 15 residues. The ends were cut back, 2 bases at V and 3 bases at J, with 11 bases in the middle.

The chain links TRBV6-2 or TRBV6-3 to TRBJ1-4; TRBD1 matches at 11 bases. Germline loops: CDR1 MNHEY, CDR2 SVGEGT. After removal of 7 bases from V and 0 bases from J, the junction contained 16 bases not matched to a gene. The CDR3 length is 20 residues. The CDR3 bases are TGTGCCAGCACCCCCGGAGGCCGGGACAGGGGGTTTGCAACTAATGAAAAACTGTTTTTT. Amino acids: CASTPGGRDRGFATNEKLFF.

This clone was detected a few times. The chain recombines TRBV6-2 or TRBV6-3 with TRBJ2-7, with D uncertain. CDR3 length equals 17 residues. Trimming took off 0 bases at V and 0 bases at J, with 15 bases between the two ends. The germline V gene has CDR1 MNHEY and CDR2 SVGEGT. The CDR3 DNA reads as TGTGCCAGCAGTTACTCCGTTTGGCGTCAGATCTCCTACGAGCAGTACTTC. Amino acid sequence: CASSYSVWRQISYEQYF.

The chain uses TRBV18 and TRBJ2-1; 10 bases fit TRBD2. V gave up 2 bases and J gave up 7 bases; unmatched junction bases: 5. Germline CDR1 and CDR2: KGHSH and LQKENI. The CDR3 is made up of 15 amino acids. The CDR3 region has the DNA TGTGCCAGCTCACCAAGGCTAGCGGGGGTAAATGAGCAGTTCTTC. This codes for CASSPRLAGVNEQFF.

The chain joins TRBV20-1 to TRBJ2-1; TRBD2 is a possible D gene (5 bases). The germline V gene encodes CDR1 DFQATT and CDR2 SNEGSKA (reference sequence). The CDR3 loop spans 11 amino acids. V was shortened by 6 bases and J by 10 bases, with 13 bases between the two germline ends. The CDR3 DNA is TGCAGTGCGCCGGCCCTAGCAGAGCAGTTCTTC. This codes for CSAPALAEQFF.

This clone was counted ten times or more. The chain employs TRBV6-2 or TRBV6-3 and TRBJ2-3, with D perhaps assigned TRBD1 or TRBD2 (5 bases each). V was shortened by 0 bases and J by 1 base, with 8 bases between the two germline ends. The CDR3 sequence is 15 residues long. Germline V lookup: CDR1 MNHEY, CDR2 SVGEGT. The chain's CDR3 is CASSYSGVGTDTQYF. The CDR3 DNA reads TGTGCCAGCAGTTACTCGGGGGTGGGCACAGATACGCAGTATTTT.

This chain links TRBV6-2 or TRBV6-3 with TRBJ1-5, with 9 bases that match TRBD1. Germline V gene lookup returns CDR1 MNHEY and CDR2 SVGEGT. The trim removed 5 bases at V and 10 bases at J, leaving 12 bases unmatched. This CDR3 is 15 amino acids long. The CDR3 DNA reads TGTGCCAGCAGTAGCACAGGGGGCCCCAGTAGCCCCCAGCATTTT. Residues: CASSSTGGPSSPQHF.

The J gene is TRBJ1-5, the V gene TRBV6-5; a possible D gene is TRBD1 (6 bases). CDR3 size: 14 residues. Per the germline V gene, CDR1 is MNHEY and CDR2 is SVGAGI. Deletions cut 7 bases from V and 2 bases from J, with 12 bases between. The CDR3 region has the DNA TGTGCCAGCAAGTCGGCAGGGGGCAATCAGCCCCAGCATTTT. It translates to CASKSAGGNQPQHF.

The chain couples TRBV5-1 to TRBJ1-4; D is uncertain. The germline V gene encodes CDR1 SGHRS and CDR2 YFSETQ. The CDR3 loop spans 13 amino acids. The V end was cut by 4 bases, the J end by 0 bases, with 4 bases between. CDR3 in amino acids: CASSGSTNEKLFF. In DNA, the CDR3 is TGCGCCAGCAGCGGATCAACTAATGAAAAACTGTTTTTT.

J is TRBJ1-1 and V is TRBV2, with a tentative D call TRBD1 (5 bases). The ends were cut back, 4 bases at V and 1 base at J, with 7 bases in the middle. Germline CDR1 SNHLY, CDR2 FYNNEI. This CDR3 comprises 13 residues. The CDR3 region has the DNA TGTGCCAGCAGTGGACAGAGGAACACTGAAGCTTTCTTT. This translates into CASSGQRNTEAFF.

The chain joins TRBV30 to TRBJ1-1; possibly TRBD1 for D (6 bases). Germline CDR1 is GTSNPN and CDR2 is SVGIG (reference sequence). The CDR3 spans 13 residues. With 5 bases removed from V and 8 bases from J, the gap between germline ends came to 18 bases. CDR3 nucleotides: TGTGCCTGGGTCTCAACAGGGCTTGGAGAAGCTTTCTTT. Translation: CAWVSTGLGEAFF.

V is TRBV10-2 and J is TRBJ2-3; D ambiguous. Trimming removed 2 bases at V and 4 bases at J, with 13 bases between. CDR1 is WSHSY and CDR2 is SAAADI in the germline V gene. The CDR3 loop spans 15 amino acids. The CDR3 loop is CASSEMAVVADTQYF. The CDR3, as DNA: TGCGCCAGCAGTGAGATGGCTGTCGTGGCAGATACGCAGTATTTT.

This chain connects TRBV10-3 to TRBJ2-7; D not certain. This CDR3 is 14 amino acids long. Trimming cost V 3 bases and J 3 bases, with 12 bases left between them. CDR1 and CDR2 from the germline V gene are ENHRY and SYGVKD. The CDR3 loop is CAISDPTQYYEQYF. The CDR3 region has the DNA TGTGCCATCAGTGACCCAACACAGTACTACGAGCAGTACTTC.

CDR3 nucleotides: TGTGCCAGCGTCCCGGGGGGGGTTCAGGCCGGGGAGCTGTTTTTT. It translates to CASVPGGVQAGELFF. The J gene is TRBJ2-2, the V gene TRBV7-8; 8 bases map to TRBD2. The V segment lost 8 bases and the J segment 6 bases; nucleotides outside the gene matches: 11. CDR3 size: 15 residues. Germline loops: CDR1 SGHVS, CDR2 FQNEAQ.

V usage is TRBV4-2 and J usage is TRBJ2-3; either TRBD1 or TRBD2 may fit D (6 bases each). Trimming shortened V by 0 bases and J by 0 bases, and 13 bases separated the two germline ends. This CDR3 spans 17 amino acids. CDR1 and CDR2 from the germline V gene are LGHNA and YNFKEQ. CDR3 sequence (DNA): TGTGCCAGCAGCCAAGAAGGAGGGGGGCCTAGCACAGATACGCAGTATTTT. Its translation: CASSQEGGGPSTDTQYF.

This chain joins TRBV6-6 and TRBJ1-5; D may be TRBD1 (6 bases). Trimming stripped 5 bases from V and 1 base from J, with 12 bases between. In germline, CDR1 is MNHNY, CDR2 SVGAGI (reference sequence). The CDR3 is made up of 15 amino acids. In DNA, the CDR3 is TGTGCCAGCAGTCAAAAGAGGGGGAGCAATCAGCCCCAGCATTTT. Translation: CASSQKRGSNQPQHF.